The 10 T cell receptor beta chains listed next were all sequenced from one sample in a study of blood T cell repertoires in COVID-19. Assay: immunoSEQ multiplex PCR; the TCRdb copy retains only in-frame clones and omits some. There are 400,000 to 450,000 clones in the sample; more than 70% occur only once, and 10% to 15% lies in the top ten. Sequencing was performed on peripheral blood. The receptors originated from a woman aged 45-59 years with COVID-19, enrolled during active disease.

The chain recombines TRBV5-1 with TRBJ1-2, with a tentative D call TRBD1 (6 bases). This CDR3 has 14 amino acids. Trimming removed 4 bases at V and 3 bases at J, with 13 bases between. Germline loops: CDR1 SGHRS, CDR2 YFSETQ. CDR3 protein: CASSRDTGDYGYTF. The CDR3, as DNA: TGCGCCAGCAGCCGGGACACCGGAGACTATGGCTACACCTTC.

The rearrangement joins TRBV5-1 to TRBJ1-2; no firm D call. The ends were cut back, 0 bases at V and 0 bases at J, with 6 bases in the middle. Germline V lookup: CDR1 SGHRS, CDR2 YFSETQ. The CDR3 spans 14 residues. The CDR3 reads CASSLALANYGYTF. CDR3 nucleotide sequence: TGCGCCAGCAGCTTGGCGTTAGCTAACTATGGCTACACCTTC. Combining the CDR3 with reference TRBV5-1 and TRBJ1-2 gives the whole variable domain KAGVTQTPRYLIKTRGQQVTLSCSPISGHRSVSWYQQTPGQGLQFLFEYFSETQRNKGNFPGRFSGRQFSNSRSEMNVSTLELGDSALYLCASSLALANYGYTFGSGTRLTVV.

The genes are TRBV7-2 and TRBJ2-7; D is perhaps TRBD1 (6 bases). The ends were cut back, 3 bases at V and 2 bases at J, with 14 bases in the middle. CDR1 is SGHTA, CDR2 FQGNSA, per germline. The CDR3 contains 15 residues. Written as DNA, the CDR3 is TGTGCCAGCAGCTTGCTGACAGGCTCCACCTACGAGCAGTACTTC. Encoded protein: CASSLLTGSTYEQYF. The entire variable domain, with the rest obtained from reference TRBV7-2 and TRBJ2-7, is as follows: GAGVSQSPSNKVTEKGKDVELRCDPISGHTALYWYRQSLGQGLEFLIYFQGNSAPDKSGLPSDRFSAERTGGSVSTLTIQRTQQEDSAVYLCASSLLTGSTYEQYFGPGTRLTVT.

This clone showed up just a few times. The chain is built from TRBV7-2 and TRBJ1-5, with D uncertain. V lost 1 base to trimming and J lost 5 bases, with 6 bases between them. The V gene's germline CDR1 is SGHTA and CDR2 FQGNSA. This CDR3 contains 13 residues. The CDR3 loop is CASSLVSDQPQHF. CDR3 sequence (DNA): TGTGCCAGCAGCTTAGTTTCAGATCAGCCCCAGCATTTT.

The chain employs TRBV24-1 and TRBJ1-5; D possibly corresponds to TRBD1 (5 bases). V lost 7 bases and J lost 3, with 15 bases in between. The CDR3 consists of 15 residues. Germline V lookup: CDR1 KGHDR, CDR2 SFDVKD. The CDR3 DNA reads as TGTGCCACCAGCACTTCCAGGGAACCCAATCAGCCCCAGCATTTT. Its protein product is CATSTSREPNQPQHF.

The chain has TRBV9 and TRBJ2-3; 9 bases map to TRBD2. The CDR3 spans 17 residues. Germline V lookup: CDR1 SGDLS, CDR2 YYNGEE. The junction had 11 bases not matched to a gene; V was cut back by 0 bases and J by 6 bases. CDR3 coding DNA: TGTGCCAGCAGCGTAGGACCAGGAGCGGGGGGATCGGATACGCAGTATTTT. Its translation: CASSVGPGAGGSDTQYF.

The chain recombines TRBV7-9 with TRBJ2-7; D gene unclear. CDR1 and CDR2 (germline): SEHNR, FQNEAQ (reference sequence). Deletions cut 5 bases from V and 3 bases from J, with 8 bases between. The CDR3 extends over 12 amino acids. In nucleotides, the CDR3 is TGTGCCAGCAGCCCCGACAACTACGAGCAGTACTTC. Amino acids: CASSPDNYEQYF.

The gene calls are TRBV7-2 and TRBJ1-3, with unresolved D. The CDR3 is 17 amino acids. V lost 4 bases to trimming and J lost 3 bases, with 19 bases between them. Per the germline V gene, CDR1 is SGHTA and CDR2 is FQGNSA. The CDR3 is CASSSRTSLSLGNTIYF. The CDR3 DNA is TGTGCCAGCAGCTCAAGAACTAGCCTTTCCCTTGGAAACACCATATATTTT.

This clone has just one count. This rearrangement joins TRBV11-2 to TRBJ2-2, with a tentative D call TRBD2 (5 bases). From germline, CDR1 is SGHAT and CDR2 FQNNGV. The CDR3 extends over 13 amino acids. Trimming removed 5 bases at V and 5 bases at J, with 9 bases between. This CDR3 reads CASSPSWTGELFF. The CDR3, as DNA: TGTGCCAGCAGCCCTAGCTGGACCGGGGAGCTGTTTTTT.

V is TRBV25-1 and J is TRBJ1-5; 7 bases align to TRBD1. From germline, CDR1 is MGHDK and CDR2 SYGVNS. V dropped 5 bases and J dropped 6; count of bases not matched to a gene: 4. The CDR3 has 13 amino acids. CDR3 residues: CASSIGDSQPQHF. For the CDR3, the DNA is TGTGCCAGCAGTATAGGGGACAGTCAGCCCCAGCATTTT.